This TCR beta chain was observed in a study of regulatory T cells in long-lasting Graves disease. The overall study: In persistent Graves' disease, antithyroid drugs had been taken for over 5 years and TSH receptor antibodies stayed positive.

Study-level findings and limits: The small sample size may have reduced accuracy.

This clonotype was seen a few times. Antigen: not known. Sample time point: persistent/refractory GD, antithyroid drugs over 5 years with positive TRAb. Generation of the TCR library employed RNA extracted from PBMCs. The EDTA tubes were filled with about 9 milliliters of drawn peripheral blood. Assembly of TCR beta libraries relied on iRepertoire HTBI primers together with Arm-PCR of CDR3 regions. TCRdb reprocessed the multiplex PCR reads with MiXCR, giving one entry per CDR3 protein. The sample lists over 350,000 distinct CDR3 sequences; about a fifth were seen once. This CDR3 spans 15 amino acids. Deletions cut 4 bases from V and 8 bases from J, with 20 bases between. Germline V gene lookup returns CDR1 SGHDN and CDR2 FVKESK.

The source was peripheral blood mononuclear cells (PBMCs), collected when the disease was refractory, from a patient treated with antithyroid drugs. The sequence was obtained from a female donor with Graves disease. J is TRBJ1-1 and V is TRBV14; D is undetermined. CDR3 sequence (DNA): TGTGCCAGCAGCCCACGGATAGGAGGGCCTTGGGAAGCTTTCTTT. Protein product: CASSPRIGGPWEAFF.